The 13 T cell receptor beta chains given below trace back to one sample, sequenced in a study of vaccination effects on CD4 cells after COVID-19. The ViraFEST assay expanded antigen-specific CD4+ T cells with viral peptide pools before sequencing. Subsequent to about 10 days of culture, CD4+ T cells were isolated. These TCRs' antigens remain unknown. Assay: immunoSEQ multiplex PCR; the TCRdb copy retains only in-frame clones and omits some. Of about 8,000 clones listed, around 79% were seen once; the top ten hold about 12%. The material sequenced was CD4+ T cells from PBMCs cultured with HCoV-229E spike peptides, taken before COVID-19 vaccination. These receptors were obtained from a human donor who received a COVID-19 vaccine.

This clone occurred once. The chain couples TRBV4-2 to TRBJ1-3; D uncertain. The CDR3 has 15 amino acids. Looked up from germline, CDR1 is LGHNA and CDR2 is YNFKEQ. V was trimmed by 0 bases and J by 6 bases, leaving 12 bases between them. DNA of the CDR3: TGTGCCAGCAGCCAAGATCTCCGGGGAGTAAACACCATATATTTT. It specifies CASSQDLRGVNTIYF.

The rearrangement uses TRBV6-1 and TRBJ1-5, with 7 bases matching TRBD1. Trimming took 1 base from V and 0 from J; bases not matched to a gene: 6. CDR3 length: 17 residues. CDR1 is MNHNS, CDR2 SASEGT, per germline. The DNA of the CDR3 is TGTGCCAGCAGTGAAGGGGGGGACAGCTATAGCAATCAGCCCCAGCATTTT. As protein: CASSEGGDSYSNQPQHF.

The CDR3 protein is CASSPRQVRSEQYF. The CDR3 DNA reads TGTGCCAGCAGTCCTAGACAGGTTCGGAGCGAGCAGTACTTC. The chain couples TRBV6-5 to TRBJ2-7; tentatively, D is TRBD1 (6 bases). CDR1 is MNHEY and CDR2 is SVGAGI in the germline V gene. The CDR3 is 14 residues long. Trimming removed 5 bases at V and 6 bases at J, with 17 bases between.

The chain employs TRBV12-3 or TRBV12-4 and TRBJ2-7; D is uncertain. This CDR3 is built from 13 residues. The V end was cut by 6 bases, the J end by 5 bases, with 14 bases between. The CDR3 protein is CASSPRPRDEQYF. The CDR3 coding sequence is TGTGCCAGCAGCCCACGTCCCCGGGACGAGCAGTACTTC.

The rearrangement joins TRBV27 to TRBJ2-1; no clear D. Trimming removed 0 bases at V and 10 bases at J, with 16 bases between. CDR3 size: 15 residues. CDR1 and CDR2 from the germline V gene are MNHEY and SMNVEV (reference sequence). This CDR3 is CASSLSENAFREQFF. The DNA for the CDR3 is TGTGCCAGCAGTTTATCTGAAAATGCTTTCAGAGAGCAGTTCTTC.

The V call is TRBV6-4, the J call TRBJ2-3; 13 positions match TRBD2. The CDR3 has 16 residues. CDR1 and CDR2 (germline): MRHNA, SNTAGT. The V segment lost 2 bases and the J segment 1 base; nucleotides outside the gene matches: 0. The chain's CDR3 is CASSDGLAGGTDTQYF. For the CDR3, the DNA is TGTGCCAGCAGTGACGGACTAGCGGGAGGCACAGATACGCAGTATTTT.

The CDR3, as DNA: TGTGCCAGCAGTGAAGCGCTTCGGGCTAGCGGGGCCCGTGGGACCCAGTACTTC. It yields the protein CASSEALRASGARGTQYF. The chain has TRBV6-1 and TRBJ2-5; 9 bases align to TRBD2. Losses at the gene ends were 0 bases for V and 7 bases for J; bases not matched to a gene: 15. There are 18 residues in the CDR3. Germline lookup yields CDR1 MNHNS and CDR2 SASEGT.

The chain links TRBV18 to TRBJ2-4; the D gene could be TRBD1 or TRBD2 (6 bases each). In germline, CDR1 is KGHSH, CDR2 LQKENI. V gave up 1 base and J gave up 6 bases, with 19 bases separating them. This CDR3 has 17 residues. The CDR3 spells CASSPLSLGGRPNIQYF. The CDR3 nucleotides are TGTGCCAGCTCACCACTTTCATTGGGGGGCCGTCCAAACATTCAGTACTTC.

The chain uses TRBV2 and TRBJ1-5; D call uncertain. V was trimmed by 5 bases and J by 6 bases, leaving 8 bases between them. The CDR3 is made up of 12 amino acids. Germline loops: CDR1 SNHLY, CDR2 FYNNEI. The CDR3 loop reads CASSPPGQPQHF. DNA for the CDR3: TGTGCCAGCAGTCCCCCGGGTCAGCCCCAGCATTTT.

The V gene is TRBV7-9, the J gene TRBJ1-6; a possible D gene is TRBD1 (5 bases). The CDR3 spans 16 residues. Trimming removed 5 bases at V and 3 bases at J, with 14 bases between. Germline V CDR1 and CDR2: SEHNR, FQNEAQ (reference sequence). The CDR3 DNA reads TGTGCCAGCAGCCGTGGGACTTCGGGCTATAATTCACCCCTCCACTTT. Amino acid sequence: CASSRGTSGYNSPLHF.

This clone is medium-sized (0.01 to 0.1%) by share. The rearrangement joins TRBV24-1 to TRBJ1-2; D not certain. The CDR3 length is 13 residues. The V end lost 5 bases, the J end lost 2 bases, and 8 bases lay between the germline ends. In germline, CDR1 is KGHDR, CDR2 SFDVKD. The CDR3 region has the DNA TGTGCCACCAGTGTCGACGACAACTATGGCTACACCTTC. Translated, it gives CATSVDDNYGYTF.

In nucleotides, the CDR3 is TGCGCCAGCAGCCAACGGACTAGCGGAACAACCACCGGGTACGAGCAGTACTTC. It translates to CASSQRTSGTTTGYEQYF. The chain uses TRBV4-1 and TRBJ2-7, with 10 bases aligning to TRBD2. The ends lost 2 bases at V and 4 bases at J; junction bases unmatched: 14. The CDR3 has 18 residues. Germline assignment: CDR1 MGHRA and CDR2 YSYEKL.

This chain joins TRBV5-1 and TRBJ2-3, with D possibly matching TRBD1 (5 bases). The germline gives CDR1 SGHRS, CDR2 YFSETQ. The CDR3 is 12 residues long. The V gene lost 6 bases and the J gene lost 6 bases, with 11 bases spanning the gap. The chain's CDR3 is CASKWGADTQYF. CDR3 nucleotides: TGCGCCAGCAAATGGGGCGCGGATACGCAGTATTTT.